This T cell receptor (beta chain) was sequenced in a study of T-cell memory formation after mild COVID-19. Trimming removed 6 bases at V and 2 bases at J, with 16 bases between. Germline CDR1 reads DFQATT; CDR2 reads SNEGSKA (reference sequence). The CDR3 is 14 amino acids. TCRdb processed the 5' RACE reads anew with MiXCR; each CDR3 protein has one entry. This sample has about 560,000 distinct CDR3 sequences, with approximately 21% found just once. This chain joins TRBV20-1 and TRBJ1-1, with D maybe TRBD1 (5 bases). The sample comprised PBMCs or a T cell subset sorted from them (not recorded which). The sequence came from an adult woman who had mild COVID-19 (a few samples of this study predate the infection). Cell type and time point are not known. Here the CDR3 reads CSATGSRGNTEAFF. CDR3 coding DNA: TGCAGTGCCACCGGTTCAAGGGGTAACACTGAAGCTTTCTTT.